The present T cell receptor (beta chain) was sequenced within a study of identical twins. A universal primer site was incorporated via template switching, and the cDNA contained unique molecular identifiers. TCRdb redid the calling of the 5' RACE reads with MiXCR, one entry per CDR3 protein. Seen here are roughly 490,000 distinct CDR3 sequences, roughly an eighth observed once, and the top ten hold more than 0.8%. In this sample, this clonotype turned up once. Its antigen is not known. General study points: Zero-insertion results could be subject to partial confounding by invariant MAIT and iNKT cells.

There are 14 residues in the CDR3. The V gene's germline CDR1 is DFQATT and CDR2 SNEGSKA (reference sequence). With V trimmed by 6 bases and J by 4 bases, 5 bases remained unmatched. The sample was also linked to a second study, of yellow fever vaccine responses in identical twins. Per that study: A vaccine T cell response that seemed partly convergent and partly personalized was reported in twins.

Sequenced: CD4+ T cells sorted from blood. The J gene is TRBJ2-1, the V gene TRBV20-1; 11 bases fit TRBD1. The origin of this receptor is a woman aged 18-29 years in good health. The CDR3 here is CSAPGTGGYNEQFF. The CDR3 bases are TGCAGTGCCCCCGGGACAGGGGGGTACAATGAGCAGTTCTTC.